Only a few counts were recorded for the clone carrying this T cell receptor beta chain. Its antigen is as yet unknown. For every donor, a draw yielded approximately 9.9 milliliters of peripheral blood. A second 7 to 11 cycle PCR used barcoded and J-beta primers. Each CDR3 protein is one row after TCRdb ran MiXCR on the 5' RACE reads. This table has about 1 million distinct CDR3 sequences, around 43% appearing once. V shed 2 bases and J shed 3 bases, with 7 bases lying between them. Germline V gene data show CDR1 as MNHEY and CDR2 as SVGAGI. There are 13 residues in the CDR3. This sample is drawn from a study of blood T cells in healthy people across ages. Findings and caveats of the study: From one million sequenced T cells, diversity estimates were lower bounds. There was no known CMV status for donors, so expanded clonotype changes were possibly confounded. Roughly linear declines in TCR beta diversity per million T cells occurred with age.

Sequencing used blood. The V and J genes are TRBV6-5 and TRBJ1-2; D is undetermined. The clonotype was recovered from a woman aged 60 to 75 in good health. The CDR3 region has the DNA TGTGCCAGCAGTTACGGGTCGGACTATGGCTACACCTTC. The encoded protein is CASSYGSDYGYTF.